A selection of T cell receptor beta chains follows, all from one sample in a study of blood T cell repertoires in COVID-19. Profiling relied on immunoSEQ multiplex PCR, and the TCRdb table lists in-frame clones only, not all of them. The sample holds 150,000 to 200,000 clones, roughly 80% seen once. The sequenced sample consisted of PBMCs or T cells enriched from blood (not recorded which). These receptors originate from an older woman who had recovered from COVID-19. CDR3s include the opening cysteine and the closing phenylalanine or tryptophan. The D gene is left open where the match is weak. Clone size is not always given. Where it is, it says once, few, many or a class for expanded clones.

d_gene	v_gene	j_gene	abundance	CDR3nt	CDR3aa
NA	TRBV11-3	TRBJ2-3	once	TGTGCCAGCAGCTTAGGGGCAGGGGACACAGATACGCAGTATTTT	CASSLGAGDTDTQYF
NA	TRBV15	TRBJ2-6	NA	TGTGCCACCAGCGGTGTGGGCCCCTCTGGGGCCAACGTCCTGACTTTC	CATSGVGPSGANVLTF
NA	TRBV24-1	TRBJ2-5	NA	TGTGCCACCAGTGGACTTGGGGCGGGGGAGACCCAGTACTTC	CATSGLGAGETQYF
NA	TRBV2	TRBJ1-2	NA	TGTGCCAGCAGTGCTTGGGGGGGAAGCTATGGCTACACCTTC	CASSAWGGSYGYTF
NA	TRBV6-5	TRBJ2-1	NA	TGTGCCAGCAGTTCGACAGTAACTTCCTACAATGAGCAGTTCTTC	CASSSTVTSYNEQFF
TRBD1	TRBV15	TRBJ1-5	NA	TGTGCCACCAGGACAGGGGGCAATCAGCCCCAGCATTTT	CATRTGGNQPQHF
NA	TRBV1	TRBJ2-5	NA	TGCACCAGCAGCCAAGAAAGCGTAGCGGGGGGGTTGAAGACCCAGTACTTC	CTSSQESVAGGLKTQYF
TRBD1	TRBV19	TRBJ2-7	NA	TGTGCCAGTAGTGGGGGACAGGGGGCACTCTACGAGCAGTACTTC	CASSGGQGALYEQYF
TRBD1	TRBV5-4	TRBJ1-1	NA	TGTGCCAGCAGCTTCCAGGGGGGGAACACTGAAGCTTTCTTT	CASSFQGGNTEAFF
TRBD1	TRBV9	TRBJ1-2	NA	TGTGCCAGCAGGGACTCGGGACAGGGGAGAGTGGCTAACTATGGCTACACCTTC	CASRDSGQGRVANYGYTF
TRBD1	TRBV2	TRBJ1-1	NA	TGTGCCCGCAGGGGGCGTCTAAACACTGAAGCTTTCTTT	CARRGRLNTEAFF
NA	TRBV2	TRBJ1-1	NA	TGTGCCAGCAGTGAAGCAACCCAGGGCTGGGGGGTAGCAAACACTGAAGCTTTCTTT	CASSEATQGWGVANTEAFF
TRBD1	TRBV10-3	TRBJ2-1	few	TGTGCCATCAGTGATAGGGACAGTTTGAGCTCCTACAATGAGCAGTTCTTC	CAISDRDSLSSYNEQFF
NA	TRBV30	TRBJ1-4	NA	TGTGCCTGGGGACAAGGGTTAGGAGATGAAAAACTGTTTTTT	CAWGQGLGDEKLFF
TRBD1	TRBV6-5	TRBJ2-7	NA	TGTGCCAGTGACCGGGACAGGGTTTACGAGCAGTACTTC	CASDRDRVYEQYF
NA	TRBV3-1/TRBV3-2	TRBJ2-7	NA	TGTGCCAGCAGCCAAGACGGGGCCTACGAGCAGTACTTC	CASSQDGAYEQYF
TRBD1	TRBV6-5	TRBJ1-2	NA	TGTGCCAGCAGTTCCCAGGGGGCCTATGGCTACACCTTC	CASSSQGAYGYTF
TRBD1	TRBV13	TRBJ2-7	NA	TGTGCCAGCAGCCCTGGGACAGGGGGAGAGCAGTACTTC	CASSPGTGGEQYF
NA	TRBV19	TRBJ1-2	NA	TGTGCCAGTAGTCCCCGGCCGGGACATATCTATGGCTACACCTTC	CASSPRPGHIYGYTF
NA	TRBV6-6	TRBJ1-1	NA	TGTGCCAGCAGTTACCTTCAACCCCAGGCCCCAGAAGCTTTCTTT	CASSYLQPQAPEAFF
NA	TRBV27	TRBJ1-1	NA	TGTGCCAGCAGTTTAGTAATGGGCCTTGAAGCTTTCTTT	CASSLVMGLEAFF
TRBD1	TRBV18	TRBJ1-6	NA	TGTGCCAGCTCACCCCCGGGACAGGGTTCCCCCCTCCACTTT	CASSPPGQGSPLHF
TRBD2	TRBV5-1	TRBJ2-2	NA	TGCGCCAGCAGCTGGCTAGCGGGGGGGAACACCGGGGAGCTGTTTTTT	CASSWLAGGNTGELFF
NA	TRBV3-1/TRBV3-2	TRBJ2-1	NA	TGTGCCAGCAGCCACCAAACACAGGCGACGCAGTTCTTC	CASSHQTQATQFF
TRBD1	TRBV19	TRBJ1-5	NA	TGTGCCAGTAGTATGACAGGGAATAGCAATCAGCCCCAGCATTTT	CASSMTGNSNQPQHF
TRBD1	TRBV2	TRBJ1-4	NA	TGTGCCAGCACCGATACGGGACAGGGGGGCGAAAAACTGTTTTTT	CASTDTGQGGEKLFF
NA	TRBV5-1	TRBJ1-2	NA	TGCGCCAGCAGCTCCAGGGGCATTAACTATGGCTACACCTTC	CASSSRGINYGYTF
NA	TRBV3-1/TRBV3-2	TRBJ1-2	NA	TGTGCCAGCAGCTCGGACAGAGGTCCTATGCGCTACACCTTC	CASSSDRGPMRYTF
NA	TRBV12-3/TRBV12-4	TRBJ1-1	NA	TGTGCCAGCAGTTTATCAGGGAACACTGAAGCTTTCTTT	CASSLSGNTEAFF
NA	TRBV11-2	TRBJ2-3	few	TGTGCCAGCAGTCCTAAGAACTTAGATGCGAGGAAAGATACGCAGTATTTT	CASSPKNLDARKDTQYF
TRBD1	TRBV25-1	TRBJ2-7	NA	TGTGCCAGCGGGACAGGGGGTTACGAGCAGTACTTC	CASGTGGYEQYF
NA	TRBV2	TRBJ2-6	NA	TGTGCCAGCAGTGAAATTCTCCGCTCTGGGGCCAACGTCCTGACTTTC	CASSEILRSGANVLTF
NA	TRBV19	TRBJ2-5	few	TGTGCCAGTAGCCAGGATGTGGAAGAGACCCAGTACTTC	CASSQDVEETQYF
NA	TRBV30	TRBJ2-2	NA	TGTGCCTGGAGTGCCCCCTTCGGGGAGCTGTTTTTT	CAWSAPFGELFF
NA	TRBV9	TRBJ2-2	NA	TGTGCCAGCAGCGTAGGGGGCATTGACACCGGGGAGCTGTTTTTT	CASSVGGIDTGELFF
TRBD1	TRBV2	TRBJ1-3	NA	TGTGCCAGCAGTCCTTCGGGACAGGGTACTGGAAACACCATATATTTT	CASSPSGQGTGNTIYF
TRBD1	TRBV4-2	TRBJ2-7	NA	TGTGCCAGCAGCCATCAATCCGGGACAGGCCCCTACGAGCAGTACTTC	CASSHQSGTGPYEQYF
NA	TRBV6-5	TRBJ2-2	many	TGTGCCACCACATTTTCCGCGAACACCGGGGAGCTGTTTTTT	CATTFSANTGELFF
TRBD1	TRBV5-1	TRBJ2-3	few	TGCGCCAGCAGTCGCCGCACAGGGGCCACAGATACGCAGTATTTT	CASSRRTGATDTQYF
TRBD1	TRBV28	TRBJ2-7	few	TGTGCCAGCACTTTGGGGACAGGTTTAGGTTACGAGCAGTACTTC	CASTLGTGLGYEQYF
NA	TRBV3-1/TRBV3-2	TRBJ2-5	NA	TGTGCCAGCAGCCTCTTATGGGGGGGCCTCCAAGAGACCCAGTACTTC	CASSLLWGGLQETQYF
NA	TRBV5-1	TRBJ1-4	NA	TGCGCCAGCAGCTTGGGCAGGGCAACTAATGAAAAACTGTTTTTT	CASSLGRATNEKLFF
TRBD1	TRBV10-1	TRBJ1-1	NA	TGCGCCAGCAGTGAGAATTCAGGGGGAGGTACTGAAGCTTTCTTT	CASSENSGGGTEAFF
NA	TRBV9	TRBJ1-1	once	TGTGCCAGCAGCGTAGACACGAACACTGAAGCTTTCTTT	CASSVDTNTEAFF
TRBD2	TRBV4-1	TRBJ2-3	NA	TGCGCCAGCAGCCAAGGGACTAGCAGCACAGATACGCAGTATTTT	CASSQGTSSTDTQYF
TRBD1	TRBV5-1	TRBJ1-1	NA	TGCGCCAGCAGCCTCCGGACAGGGGGCACTGAAGCTTTCTTT	CASSLRTGGTEAFF
TRBD1	TRBV7-2	TRBJ2-1	NA	TGTGCCAGCAGCTTAAGGACAGGGGGCTATAATGAGCAGTTCTTC	CASSLRTGGYNEQFF
TRBD2	TRBV5-4	TRBJ2-1	NA	TGTGCCAGCAGCTTGGATGCCGCTAGCGGGGGGCGGGATGAGCAGTTCTTC	CASSLDAASGGRDEQFF
NA	TRBV7-9	TRBJ1-2	NA	TGTGCCAGCAGCTTAGATCGGGGTGAACTCTATGGCTACACCTTC	CASSLDRGELYGYTF
NA	TRBV9	TRBJ2-7	NA	TGTGCCAGCAGCGTAGTGGAAGGGGGTTACGAGCAGTACTTC	CASSVVEGGYEQYF
TRBD2	TRBV7-8	TRBJ2-5	NA	TGTGCCAGCAGCCCAACGACTAGCGGGGGACCATTGAAAGAGACCCAGTACTTC	CASSPTTSGGPLKETQYF
NA	TRBV2	TRBJ2-6	NA	TGTGCCAGCAGCGGGTCTAGGGGGGCCAACGTCCTGACTTTC	CASSGSRGANVLTF
NA	TRBV7-9	TRBJ1-2	many	TGTGCCAGCAGCTTAGCACAGAAAAACTATGGCTACACCTTC	CASSLAQKNYGYTF
NA	TRBV7-8	TRBJ1-1	NA	TGTGCCAGCAGCTTTGAGGCCTCCGACACTGAAGCTTTCTTT	CASSFEASDTEAFF
TRBD2	TRBV7-2	TRBJ2-3	once	TGTGCCAGCAGCTTAAGGGCTAGCGGGTTTAGCACAGATACGCAGTATTTT	CASSLRASGFSTDTQYF
TRBD1	TRBV11-2	TRBJ1-3	NA	TGTGCCAGCAGCGCTAGGACAGGGGTCGGAAACACCATATATTTT	CASSARTGVGNTIYF
TRBD1	TRBV15	TRBJ1-6	NA	TGTGCCACCAGCATTTCCCGGGACAGGGTCACCCTCCACTTT	CATSISRDRVTLHF
TRBD1	TRBV27	TRBJ1-2	NA	TGTGCCAGCAGGGGACAGGGGCGATCCTATGGCTACACCTTC	CASRGQGRSYGYTF